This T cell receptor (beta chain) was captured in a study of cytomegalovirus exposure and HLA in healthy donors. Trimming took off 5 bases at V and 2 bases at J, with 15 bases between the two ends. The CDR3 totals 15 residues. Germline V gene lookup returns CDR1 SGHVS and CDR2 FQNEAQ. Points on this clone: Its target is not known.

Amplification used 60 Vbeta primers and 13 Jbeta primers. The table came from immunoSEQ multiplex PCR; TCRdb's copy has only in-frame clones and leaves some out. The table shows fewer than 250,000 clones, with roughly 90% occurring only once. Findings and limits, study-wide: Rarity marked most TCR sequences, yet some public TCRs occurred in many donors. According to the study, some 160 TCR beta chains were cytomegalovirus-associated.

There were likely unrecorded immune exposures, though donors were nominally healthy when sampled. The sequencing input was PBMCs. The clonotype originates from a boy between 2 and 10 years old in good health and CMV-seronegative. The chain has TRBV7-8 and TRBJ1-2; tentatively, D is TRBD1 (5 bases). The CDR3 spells CASSPRGGKNYGYTF. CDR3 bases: TGTGCCAGCAGCCCAAGGGGCGGGAAGAACTATGGCTACACCTTC.